This TCR beta chain was recovered during a study of molecular identifiers for immune sequencing clone quantification (dated by TCRdb to 2017 to 2018). Notes on the research overall: For a replicate experiment, the RNA from either about 20,000 or 100,000 naive CD8 T cells was divided into five aliquots, and four of those aliquots went on to sequencing. The study was a methods study using CD8 T cells to benchmark molecular-identifier clustering-based TCR repertoire sequencing (MIDCIRS) and TCR RNA copy counting.

V loses 6 bases of germline sequence and J loses 0 bases, and the interval between the two ends is 15 bases. From cysteine to phenylalanine, the CDR3 is 16 amino acids long. Left in the record is the CDR3 DNA by itself, 48 bases read in frame from the first base. The germline V gene provides CDR1 SNHLY and CDR2 FYNNEI. Libraries of naive CD8 T cells were built from anywhere between about 17,000 and 1,000,000 sorted cells, with 10%, 30% or 50% of the purified RNA used. Naive CD8 T cells, defined as CD8+CD4-CCR7+CD45RA+, were FACS-sorted into RLT Plus buffer on a BD FACSAria II. To test detection sensitivity, Jurkat RNA equivalent to more than 8 TCR copies was spiked into samples of roughly 18,000-1,100,000 naive CD8 T cells. Enrichment of CD8 T cells was performed with RosetteSep CD8+ T Cell Enrichment Cocktail and Ficoll-Paque, after which ACK red cell lysis was carried out. Results the study describes overall, beyond this receptor: When barcode sub-clustering was left out, chimeric consensus sequences inflated TCR diversity, with chimeras reaching as high as 47%. In CMV-specific effector cells, over 99% of molecules were held by clones above 20 RNA copies, whereas under 1% of molecules were held by such clones in naive cells. Spiked-in Jurkat TCR RNA (roughly 10 copies' worth), which is not part of the donor repertoire, was contained in the naive libraries. A single cell's worth of spiked-in Jurkat TCR RNA was reported detectable even among 900,000 to 1,000,000 naive CD8 T cells. The sizes of highly expanded clones could end up underestimated when identical TCR molecules share a barcode. Modeling indicated about 3 TCR RNA copies recovered per cell, compared with around 11 by digital PCR, which implies a capture efficiency of approximately 29%.

A note on this clonotype: Which antigen it targets is not known. Per-base quality was not reported, and no clone a single base away is much larger than it.

The library was generated by PCR. TCRdb lists the instrument as Illumina HiSeq 4000. Bulk TCR libraries were made following a previously described method, with the TCR primers given in Table S5. Total RNA was purified with the Qiagen AllPrep DNA/RNA kit. Before analysis, reads from multiple sequencing runs of one library were combined. In the authors' own workflow: Reads were retained only if the reads had an exact TCR constant sequence, and the retained reads were trimmed to 150 nt and grouped according to their 12-nt molecular barcodes. Reads in each barcode group were sub-clustered using a 15% Levenshtein threshold, and a quality-weighted consensus sequence was built for each RNA molecule. Non-functional sequences were removed, as were lower-count sequences one edit away from another. On the basis of fitting two negative binomial distributions, barcode sub-clusters with fewer than 20% of the maximum read count were discarded. TCRdb reprocessed the public reads (quality trimming at Q25 with fastp, clone calling with MiXCR) and kept in-frame beta chains. Every CDR3 protein is listed once, alongside the most common genes and DNA of its rows. The V and J calls follow TCRdb's processing rather than the paper's. Recorded for this sample are about 640,000 distinct CDR3 sequences; just under 20% of them occurred a single time. Together, the top ten hold roughly 0.83% of the sample.

Sequencing input: naive CD8+ T cells from blood, with Jurkat cell RNA spiked in. The sample's cell subset or site, from its label and the paper: FACS-sorted CD8+CD4-CCR7+CD45RA+ naive T cells. The receptor was isolated from a human donor in good health. Some libraries in this study had Jurkat cell RNA spiked in. The rearrangement joined TRBV2 to TRBJ2-1, with a weak D call of TRBD2 (5 bases match). The base sequence is TGTGCCAGCAGAACAACAGCGGCCATCTCCTACAATGAGCAGTTCTTC. Its product reads: CASRTTAAISYNEQFF. Beyond the CDR3, the reference TRBV2 and TRBJ2-1 genes provide the residues; the full variable domain reads: EPEVTQTPSHQVTQMGQEVILRCVPISNHLYFYWYRQILGQKVEFLVSFYNNEISEKSEIFDDQFSVERPDGSNFTLKIRSTKLEDSAMYFCASRTTAAISYNEQFFGPGTRLTVL.